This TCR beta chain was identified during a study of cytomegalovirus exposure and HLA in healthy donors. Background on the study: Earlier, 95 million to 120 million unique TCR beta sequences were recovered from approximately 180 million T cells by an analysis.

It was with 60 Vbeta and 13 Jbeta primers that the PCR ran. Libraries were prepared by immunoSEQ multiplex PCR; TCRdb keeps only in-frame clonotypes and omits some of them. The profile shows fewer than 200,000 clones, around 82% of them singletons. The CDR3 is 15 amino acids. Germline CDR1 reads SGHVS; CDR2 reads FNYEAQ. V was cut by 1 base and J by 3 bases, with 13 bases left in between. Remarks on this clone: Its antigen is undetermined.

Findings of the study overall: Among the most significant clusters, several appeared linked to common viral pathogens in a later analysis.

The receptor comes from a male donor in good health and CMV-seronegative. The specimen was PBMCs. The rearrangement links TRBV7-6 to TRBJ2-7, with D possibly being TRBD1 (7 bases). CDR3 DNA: TGTGCCAGCAGCTTAGGCCGACAGGGAGGCTACGAGCAGTACTTC. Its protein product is CASSLGRQGGYEQYF.